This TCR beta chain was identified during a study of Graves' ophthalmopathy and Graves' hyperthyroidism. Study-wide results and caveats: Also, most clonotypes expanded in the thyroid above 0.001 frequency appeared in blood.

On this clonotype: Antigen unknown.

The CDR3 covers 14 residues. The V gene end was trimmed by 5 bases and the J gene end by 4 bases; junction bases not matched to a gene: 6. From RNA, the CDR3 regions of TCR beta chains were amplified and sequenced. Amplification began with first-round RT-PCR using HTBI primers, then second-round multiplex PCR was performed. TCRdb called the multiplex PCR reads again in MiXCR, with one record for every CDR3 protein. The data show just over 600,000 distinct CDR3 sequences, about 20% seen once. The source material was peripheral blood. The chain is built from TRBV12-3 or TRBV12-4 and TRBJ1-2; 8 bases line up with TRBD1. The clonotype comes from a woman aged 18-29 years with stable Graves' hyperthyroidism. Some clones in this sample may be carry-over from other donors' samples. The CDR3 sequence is CASSGGQALYGYTF. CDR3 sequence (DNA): TGTGCCAGCAGTGGGGGACAGGCCCTCTATGGCTACACCTTC.